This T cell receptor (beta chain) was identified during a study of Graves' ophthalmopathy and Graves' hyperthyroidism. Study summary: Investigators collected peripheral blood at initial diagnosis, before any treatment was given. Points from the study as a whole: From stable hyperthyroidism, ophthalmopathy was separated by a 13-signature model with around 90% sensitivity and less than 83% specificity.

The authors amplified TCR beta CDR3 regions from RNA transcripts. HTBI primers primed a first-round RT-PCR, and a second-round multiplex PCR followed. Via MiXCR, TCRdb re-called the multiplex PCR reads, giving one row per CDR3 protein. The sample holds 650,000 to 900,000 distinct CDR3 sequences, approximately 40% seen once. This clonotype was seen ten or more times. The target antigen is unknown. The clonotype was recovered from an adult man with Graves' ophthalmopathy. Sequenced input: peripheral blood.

The DNA for the CDR3 is TGTGCCAGTAATTATGCAAATTCACCCCTCCACTTT. Its protein product is CASNYANSPLHF. This sequence joins TRBV19 and TRBJ1-6; D not certain. V was pared by 7 bases and J by 7 bases, with 8 bases between. Germline assignment: CDR1 LNHDA and CDR2 SQIVND (reference sequence). This CDR3 contains 12 residues.